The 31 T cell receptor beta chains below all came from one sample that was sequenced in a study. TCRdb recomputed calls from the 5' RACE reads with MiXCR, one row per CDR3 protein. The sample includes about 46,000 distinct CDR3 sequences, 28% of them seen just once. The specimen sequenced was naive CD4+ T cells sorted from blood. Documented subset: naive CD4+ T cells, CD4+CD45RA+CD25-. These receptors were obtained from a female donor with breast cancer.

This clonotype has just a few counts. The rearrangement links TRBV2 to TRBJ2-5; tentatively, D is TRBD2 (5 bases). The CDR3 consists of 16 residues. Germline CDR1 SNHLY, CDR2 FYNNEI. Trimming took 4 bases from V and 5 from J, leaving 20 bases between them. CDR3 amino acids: CASSGSLAWRWETQYF. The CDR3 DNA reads TGTGCCAGCAGTGGTAGTCTAGCTTGGCGTTGGGAGACCCAGTACTTC. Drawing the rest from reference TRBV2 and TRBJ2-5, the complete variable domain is EPEVTQTPSHQVTQMGQEVILRCVPISNHLYFYWYRQILGQKVEFLVSFYNNEISEKSEIFDDQFSVERPDGSNFTLKIRSTKLEDSAMYFCASSGSLAWRWETQYFGPGTRLLVL.

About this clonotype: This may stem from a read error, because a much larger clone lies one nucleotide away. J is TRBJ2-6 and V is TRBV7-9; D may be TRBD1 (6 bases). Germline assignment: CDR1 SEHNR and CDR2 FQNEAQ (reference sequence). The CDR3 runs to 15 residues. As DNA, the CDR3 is TGTGCCAGCAGTACAGGGTCCTCTGGGGCCAACATCCTGACTTTC. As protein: CASSTGSSGANILTF.

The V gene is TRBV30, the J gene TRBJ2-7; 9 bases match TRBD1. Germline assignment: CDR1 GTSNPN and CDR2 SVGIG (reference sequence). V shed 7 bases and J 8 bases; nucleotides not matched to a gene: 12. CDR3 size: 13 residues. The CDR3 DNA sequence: TGTGCCTCATCCGGGACAGGGTTCGACAAGCAGTACTTC. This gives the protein CASSGTGFDKQYF.

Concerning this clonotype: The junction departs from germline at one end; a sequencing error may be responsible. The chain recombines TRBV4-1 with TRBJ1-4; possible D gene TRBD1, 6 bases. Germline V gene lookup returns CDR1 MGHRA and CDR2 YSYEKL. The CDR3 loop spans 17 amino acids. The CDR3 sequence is CASSPGQSLGRYEKPFF. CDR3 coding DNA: TGCGCCAGCAGCCCAGGACAGTCGCTGGGGCGGTATGAAAAACCGTTTTTT.

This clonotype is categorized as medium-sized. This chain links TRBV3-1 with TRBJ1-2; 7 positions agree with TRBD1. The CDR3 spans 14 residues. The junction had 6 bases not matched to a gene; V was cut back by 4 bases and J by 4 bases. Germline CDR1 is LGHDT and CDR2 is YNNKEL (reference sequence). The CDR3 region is CASSPRQGSYGYTF. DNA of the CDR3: TGTGCCAGCAGCCCCCGACAGGGAAGCTATGGCTACACCTTC.

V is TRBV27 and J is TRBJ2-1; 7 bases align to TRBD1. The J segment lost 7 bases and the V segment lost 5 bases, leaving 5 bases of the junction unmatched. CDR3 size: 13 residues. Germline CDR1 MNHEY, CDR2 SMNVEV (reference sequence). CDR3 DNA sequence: TGTGCCAGCAGTCGGTTGGGACAGAATGAGCAGTTCTTC. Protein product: CASSRLGQNEQFF.

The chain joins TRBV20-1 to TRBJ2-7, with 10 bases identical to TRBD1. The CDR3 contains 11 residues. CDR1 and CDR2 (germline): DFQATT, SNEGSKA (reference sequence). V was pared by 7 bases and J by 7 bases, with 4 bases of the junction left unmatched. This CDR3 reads CSVGQGREQYF. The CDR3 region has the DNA TGCAGTGTGGGACAGGGGAGGGAGCAGTACTTC.

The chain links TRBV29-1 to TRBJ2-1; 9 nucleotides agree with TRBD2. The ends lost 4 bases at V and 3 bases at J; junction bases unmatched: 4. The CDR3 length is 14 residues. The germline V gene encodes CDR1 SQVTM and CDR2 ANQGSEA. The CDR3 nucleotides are TGCAGCGTTGCTGGCGGGAGGGTCTACAATGAGCAGTTCTTC. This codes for CSVAGGRVYNEQFF.

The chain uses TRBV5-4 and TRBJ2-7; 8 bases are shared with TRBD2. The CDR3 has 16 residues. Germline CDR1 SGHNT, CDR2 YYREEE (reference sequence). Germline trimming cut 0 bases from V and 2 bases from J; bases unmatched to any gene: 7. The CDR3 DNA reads TGTGCCAGCAGCTTGGATACTGGAGCGGGAGCCTACGAGCAGTACTTC. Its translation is CASSLDTGAGAYEQYF.

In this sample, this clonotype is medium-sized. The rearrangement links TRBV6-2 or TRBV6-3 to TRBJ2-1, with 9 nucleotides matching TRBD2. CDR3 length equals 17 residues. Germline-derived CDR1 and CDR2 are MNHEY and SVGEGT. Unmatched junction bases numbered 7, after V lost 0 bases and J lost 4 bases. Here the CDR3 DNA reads TGTGCCAGCAGTTACTCACCGACTAGCGGCATTTACAATGAGCAGTTCTTC. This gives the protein CASSYSPTSGIYNEQFF.

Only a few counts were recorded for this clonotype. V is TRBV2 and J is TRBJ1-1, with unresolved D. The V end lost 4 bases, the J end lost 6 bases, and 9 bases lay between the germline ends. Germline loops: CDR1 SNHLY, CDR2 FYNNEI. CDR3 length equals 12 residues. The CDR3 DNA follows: TGTGCCAGCAGTGGAGATGGTCCTGAAGCTTTCTTT. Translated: CASSGDGPEAFF.

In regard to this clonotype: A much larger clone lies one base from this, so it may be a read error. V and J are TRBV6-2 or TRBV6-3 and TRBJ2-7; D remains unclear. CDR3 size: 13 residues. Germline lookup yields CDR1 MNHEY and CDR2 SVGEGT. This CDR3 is CASSLGRSYGQYF. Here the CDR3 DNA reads TGTGCCAGCAGTCTCGGACGGAGCTACGGGCAGTACTTC.

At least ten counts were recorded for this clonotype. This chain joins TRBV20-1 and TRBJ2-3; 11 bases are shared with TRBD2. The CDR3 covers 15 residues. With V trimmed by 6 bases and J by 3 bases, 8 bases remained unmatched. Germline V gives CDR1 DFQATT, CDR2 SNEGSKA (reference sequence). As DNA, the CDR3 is TGCAGTGCAAAGACCTCTAGCGGGAGGACAGATACGCAGTATTTT. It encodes CSAKTSSGRTDTQYF.

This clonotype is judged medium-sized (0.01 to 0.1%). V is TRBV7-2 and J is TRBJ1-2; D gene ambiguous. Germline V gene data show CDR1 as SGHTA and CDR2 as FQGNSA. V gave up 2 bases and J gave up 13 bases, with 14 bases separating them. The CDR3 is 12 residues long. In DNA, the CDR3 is TGTGCCAGCAGCTTATTCGGTCAGCGTGGCACCTTC. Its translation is CASSLFGQRGTF.

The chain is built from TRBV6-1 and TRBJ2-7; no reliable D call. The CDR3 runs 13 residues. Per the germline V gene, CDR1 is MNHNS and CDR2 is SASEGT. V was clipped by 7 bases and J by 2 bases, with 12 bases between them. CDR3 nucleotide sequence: TGTGCCAGCAACGAAAGGTTCACCTACGAGCAGTACTTC. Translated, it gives CASNERFTYEQYF.

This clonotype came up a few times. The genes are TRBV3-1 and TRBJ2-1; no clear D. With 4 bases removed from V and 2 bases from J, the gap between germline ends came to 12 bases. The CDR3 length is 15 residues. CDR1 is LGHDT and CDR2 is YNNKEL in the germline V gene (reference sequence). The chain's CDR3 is CASSPVRRAYNEQFF. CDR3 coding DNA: TGTGCCAGCAGCCCCGTTCGCCGGGCCTACAATGAGCAGTTCTTC.

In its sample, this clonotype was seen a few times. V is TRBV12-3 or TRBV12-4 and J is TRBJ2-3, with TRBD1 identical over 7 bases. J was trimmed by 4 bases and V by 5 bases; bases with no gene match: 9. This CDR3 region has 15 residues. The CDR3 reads CASSVPDREADTQYF. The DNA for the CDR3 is TGTGCCAGCAGTGTCCCCGACAGGGAAGCAGATACGCAGTATTTT.

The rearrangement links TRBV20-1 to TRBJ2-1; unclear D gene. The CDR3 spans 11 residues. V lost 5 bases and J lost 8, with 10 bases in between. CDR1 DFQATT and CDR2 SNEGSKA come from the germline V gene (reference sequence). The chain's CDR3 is CSAQDAYEQFF. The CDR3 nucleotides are TGCAGTGCTCAGGACGCCTATGAGCAGTTCTTC.

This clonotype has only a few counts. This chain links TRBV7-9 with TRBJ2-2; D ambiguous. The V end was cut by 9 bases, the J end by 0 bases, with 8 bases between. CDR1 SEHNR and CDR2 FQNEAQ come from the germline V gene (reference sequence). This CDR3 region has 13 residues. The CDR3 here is CASRLTNTGELFF. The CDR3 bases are TGTGCCAGTCGTCTTACGAACACCGGGGAGCTGTTTTTT.

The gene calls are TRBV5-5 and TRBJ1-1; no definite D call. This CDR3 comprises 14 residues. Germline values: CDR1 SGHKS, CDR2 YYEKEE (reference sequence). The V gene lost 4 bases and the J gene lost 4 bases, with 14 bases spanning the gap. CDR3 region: CASSRDPGITEAFF. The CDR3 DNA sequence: TGTGCCAGCAGCCGCGACCCGGGAATCACTGAAGCTTTCTTT.

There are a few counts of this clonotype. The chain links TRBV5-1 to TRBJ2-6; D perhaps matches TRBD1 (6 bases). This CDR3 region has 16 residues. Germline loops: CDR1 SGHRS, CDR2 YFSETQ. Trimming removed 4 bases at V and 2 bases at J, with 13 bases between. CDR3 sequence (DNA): TGCGCCAGCAGCCCGGAGGCAGGGGCTGGGGCCAACGTCCTGACTTTC. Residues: CASSPEAGAGANVLTF.

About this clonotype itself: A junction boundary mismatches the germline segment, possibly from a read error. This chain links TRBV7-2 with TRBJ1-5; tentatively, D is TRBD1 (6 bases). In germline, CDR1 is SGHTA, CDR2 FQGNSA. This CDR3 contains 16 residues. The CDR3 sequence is CASGLGWGAHGQPQHF. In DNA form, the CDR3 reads TGTGCCAGCGGCTTAGGCTGGGGGGCGCACGGGCAGCCCCAGCATTTT.

The CDR3 DNA reads as TGCAGTGCTAGAGACGAGGACAGGGGTTTTTACGAGCAGTACTTC. Translation: CSARDEDRGFYEQYF. The chain combines TRBV20-1 with TRBJ2-7; the match to TRBD1 covers 9 bases. CDR1 and CDR2 from the germline V gene are DFQATT and SNEGSKA (reference sequence). V shed 0 bases and J 4 bases; nucleotides not matched to a gene: 7. The length of the CDR3 is 15 residues.

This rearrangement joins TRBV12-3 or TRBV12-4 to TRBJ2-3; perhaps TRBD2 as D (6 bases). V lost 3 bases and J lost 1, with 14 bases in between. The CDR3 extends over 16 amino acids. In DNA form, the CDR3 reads TGTGCCAGCAGTTTTTGGGGCCCTAGCGGCACAGATACGCAGTATTTT. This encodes CASSFWGPSGTDTQYF.

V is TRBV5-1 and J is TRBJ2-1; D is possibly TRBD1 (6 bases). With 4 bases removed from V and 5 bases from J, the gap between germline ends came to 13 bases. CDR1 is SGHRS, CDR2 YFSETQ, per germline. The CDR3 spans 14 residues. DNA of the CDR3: TGCGCCAGCAGCGCGAGGGGGTCGGACAATGAGCAGTTCTTC. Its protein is CASSARGSDNEQFF.

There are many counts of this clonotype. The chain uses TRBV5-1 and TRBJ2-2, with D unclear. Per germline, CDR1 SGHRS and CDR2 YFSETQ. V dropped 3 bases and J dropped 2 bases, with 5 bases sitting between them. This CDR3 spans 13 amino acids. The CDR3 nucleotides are TGCGCCAGCAGCTCCAGAAACACCGGGGAGCTGTTTTTT. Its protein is CASSSRNTGELFF.

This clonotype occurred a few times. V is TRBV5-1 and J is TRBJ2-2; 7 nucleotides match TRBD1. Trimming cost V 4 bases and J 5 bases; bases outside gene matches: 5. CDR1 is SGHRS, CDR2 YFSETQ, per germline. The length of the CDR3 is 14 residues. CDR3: CASSKLQGTGELFF. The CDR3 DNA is TGCGCCAGCAGCAAACTACAGGGGACCGGGGAGCTGTTTTTT.

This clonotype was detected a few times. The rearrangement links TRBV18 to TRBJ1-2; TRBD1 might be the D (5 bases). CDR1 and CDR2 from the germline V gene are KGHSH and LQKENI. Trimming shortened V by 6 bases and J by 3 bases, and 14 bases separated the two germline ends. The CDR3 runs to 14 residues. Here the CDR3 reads CASSPGREDYGYTF. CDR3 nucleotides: TGTGCCAGCTCGCCGGGACGGGAGGACTATGGCTACACCTTC.

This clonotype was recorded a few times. CDR3 protein: CASSSIGPREFSTGELFF. DNA of the CDR3: TGCGCCAGCAGCTCAATAGGTCCGAGAGAGTTCAGCACCGGGGAGCTGTTTTTT. The J gene is TRBJ2-2, the V gene TRBV4-1; D is uncertain. The CDR3 is 18 amino acids. V was cut by 5 bases and J by 4 bases, with 23 bases left in between. Germline V gene data show CDR1 as MGHRA and CDR2 as YSYEKL.

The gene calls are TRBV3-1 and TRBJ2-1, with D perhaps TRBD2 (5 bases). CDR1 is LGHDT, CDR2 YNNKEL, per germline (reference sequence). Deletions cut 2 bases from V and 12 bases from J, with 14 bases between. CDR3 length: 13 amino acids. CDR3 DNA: TGTGCCAGCAGCCAATTTCACGGGGTGGGGCAGTTCTTC. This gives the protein CASSQFHGVGQFF.

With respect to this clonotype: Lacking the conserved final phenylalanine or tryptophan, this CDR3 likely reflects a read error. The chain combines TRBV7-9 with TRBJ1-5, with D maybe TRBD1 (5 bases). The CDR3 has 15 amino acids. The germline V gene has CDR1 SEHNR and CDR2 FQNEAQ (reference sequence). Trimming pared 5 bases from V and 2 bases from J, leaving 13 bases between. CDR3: CASSTGGGGNQPQHL. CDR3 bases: TGTGCCAGCAGCACGGGCGGGGGGGGCAATCAGCCCCAGCATCTT.